This TCR beta chain was captured by sequencing in a study of Graves' ophthalmopathy and Graves' hyperthyroidism. Background on the study: Sampling took place at initial diagnosis, with peripheral blood obtained before any treatment.

The V gene lost 3 bases and the J gene lost 13 bases, with 12 bases spanning the gap. The CDR3 sequence is 11 residues long. The V gene's germline CDR1 is SGHTA and CDR2 FQGNSA. From RNA, the CDR3 regions of TCR beta chains were amplified and sequenced. The authors performed first-round RT-PCR with HTBI primers and then a second-round multiplex PCR. TCRdb used MiXCR to reprocess the multiplex PCR reads, holding one entry per CDR3 protein. The data contain 500,000 to 800,000 distinct CDR3 sequences, about 40% of them singletons. Researchers turned away patients with other autoimmune diseases, uncontrolled infections, pregnancy or lactation. A volume of about 9.7 ml of fresh peripheral blood supplied the PBMCs.

The receptor was isolated from an adult man with Graves' ophthalmopathy. The rearrangement uses TRBV7-2 and TRBJ1-2; perhaps TRBD1 as D (6 bases). Sequenced material: peripheral blood. CDR3 amino acids: CASSFGQTSTF. The CDR3 DNA sequence: TGTGCCAGCAGCTTCGGACAGACGAGCACCTTC.